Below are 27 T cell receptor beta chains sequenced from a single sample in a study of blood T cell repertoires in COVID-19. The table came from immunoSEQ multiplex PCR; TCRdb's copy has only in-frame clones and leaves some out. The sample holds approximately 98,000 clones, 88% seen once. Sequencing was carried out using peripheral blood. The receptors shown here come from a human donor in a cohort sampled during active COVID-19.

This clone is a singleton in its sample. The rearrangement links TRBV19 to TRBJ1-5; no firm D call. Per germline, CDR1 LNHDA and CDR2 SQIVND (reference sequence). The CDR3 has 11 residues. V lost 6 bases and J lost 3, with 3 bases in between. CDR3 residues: CASSNNQPQHF. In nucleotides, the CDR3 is TGTGCCAGTAGCAACAATCAGCCCCAGCATTTT.

The CDR3 DNA reads as TGTGCCAGCAGGACCCAGGGGGAAGGCACTGAAGCTTTCTTT. It codes for CASRTQGEGTEAFF. The chain joins TRBV6-5 to TRBJ1-1, with 7 nucleotides matching TRBD1. The CDR3 length is 14 residues. V was pared by 6 bases and J by 4 bases, with 8 bases of the junction left unmatched. Germline CDR1 reads MNHEY; CDR2 reads SVGAGI.

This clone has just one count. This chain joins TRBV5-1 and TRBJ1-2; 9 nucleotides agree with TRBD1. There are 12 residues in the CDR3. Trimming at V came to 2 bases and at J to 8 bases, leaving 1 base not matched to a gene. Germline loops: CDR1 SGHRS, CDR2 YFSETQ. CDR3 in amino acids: CASSFTGGGYTF. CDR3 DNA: TGCGCCAGCAGCTTCACAGGGGGCGGCTACACCTTC.

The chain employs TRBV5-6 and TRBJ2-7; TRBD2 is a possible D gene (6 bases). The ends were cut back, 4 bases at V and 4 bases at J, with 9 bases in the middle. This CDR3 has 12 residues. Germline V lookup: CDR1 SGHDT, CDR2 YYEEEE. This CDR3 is CASSPRGYEQYF. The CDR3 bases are TGTGCCAGCAGCCCCCGGGGGTACGAGCAGTACTTC.

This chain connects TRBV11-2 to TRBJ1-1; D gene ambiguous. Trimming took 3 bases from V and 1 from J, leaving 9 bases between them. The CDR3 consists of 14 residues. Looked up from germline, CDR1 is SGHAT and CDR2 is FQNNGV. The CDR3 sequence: CASSLIAGNTEAFF. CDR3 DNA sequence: TGTGCCAGCAGCTTGATCGCCGGGAACACTGAAGCTTTCTTT.

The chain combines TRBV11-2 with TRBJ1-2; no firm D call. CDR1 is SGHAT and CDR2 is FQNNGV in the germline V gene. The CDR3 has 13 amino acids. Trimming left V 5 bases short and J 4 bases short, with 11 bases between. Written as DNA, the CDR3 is TGTGCCAGCAGCCTTCGCGGGTCCTATGGCTACACCTTC. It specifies CASSLRGSYGYTF.

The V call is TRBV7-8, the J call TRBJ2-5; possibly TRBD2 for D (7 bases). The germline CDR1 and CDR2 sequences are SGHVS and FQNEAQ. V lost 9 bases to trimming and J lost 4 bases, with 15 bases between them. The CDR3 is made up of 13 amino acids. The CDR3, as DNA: TGTGCCAGTGGCGGGGGCTCAGGAGAGACCCAGTACTTC. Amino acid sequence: CASGGGSGETQYF.

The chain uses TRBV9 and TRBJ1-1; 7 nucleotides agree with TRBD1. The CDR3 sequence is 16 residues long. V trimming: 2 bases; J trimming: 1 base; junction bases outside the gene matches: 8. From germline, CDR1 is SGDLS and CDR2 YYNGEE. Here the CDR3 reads CASSVRDRTPNTEAFF. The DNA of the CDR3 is TGTGCCAGCAGCGTCCGGGACAGAACACCGAACACTGAAGCTTTCTTT.

The CDR3: CASSPQLPGRTGELFF. The CDR3 DNA follows: TGTGCCAGCTCACCTCAACTGCCCGGGAGGACCGGGGAGCTGTTTTTT. The chain joins TRBV18 to TRBJ2-2; 7 bases map to TRBD2. Per germline, CDR1 KGHSH and CDR2 LQKENI. Trimming took 3 bases from V and 5 from J; bases not matched to a gene: 9. This CDR3 is 16 amino acids long.

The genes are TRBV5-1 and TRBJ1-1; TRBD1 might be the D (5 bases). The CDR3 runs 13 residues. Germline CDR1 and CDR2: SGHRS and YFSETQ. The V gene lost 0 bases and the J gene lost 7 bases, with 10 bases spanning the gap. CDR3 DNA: TGCGCCAGCAGCTTGGCAGGGTCTAATGAAGCTTTCTTT. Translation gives CASSLAGSNEAFF.

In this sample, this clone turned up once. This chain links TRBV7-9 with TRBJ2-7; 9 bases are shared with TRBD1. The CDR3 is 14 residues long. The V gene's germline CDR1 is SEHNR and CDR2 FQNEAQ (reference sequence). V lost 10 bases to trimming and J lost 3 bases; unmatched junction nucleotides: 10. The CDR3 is CATIHRDRVYEQYF. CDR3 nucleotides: TGTGCCACCATTCACCGGGACAGGGTCTACGAGCAGTACTTC.

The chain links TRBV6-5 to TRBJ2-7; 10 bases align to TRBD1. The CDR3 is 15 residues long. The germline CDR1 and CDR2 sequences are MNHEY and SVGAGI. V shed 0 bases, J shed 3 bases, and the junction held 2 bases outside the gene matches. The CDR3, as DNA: TGTGCCAGCAGTTACTCGACAGGGGGCCACTACGAGCAGTACTTC. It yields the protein CASSYSTGGHYEQYF.

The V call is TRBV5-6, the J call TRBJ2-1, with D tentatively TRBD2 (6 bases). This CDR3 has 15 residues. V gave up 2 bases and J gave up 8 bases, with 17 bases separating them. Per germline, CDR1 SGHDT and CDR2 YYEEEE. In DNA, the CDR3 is TGTGCCAGCAGCTTTCCGGGACTTCCCTCGGATGAGCAGTTCTTC. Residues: CASSFPGLPSDEQFF. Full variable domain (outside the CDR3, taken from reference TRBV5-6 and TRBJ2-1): DAGVTQSPTHLIKTRGQQVTLRCSPKSGHDTVSWYQQALGQGPQFIFQYYEEEERQRGNFPDRFSGHQFPNYSSELNVNALLLGDSALYLCASSFPGLPSDEQFFGPGTRLTVL.

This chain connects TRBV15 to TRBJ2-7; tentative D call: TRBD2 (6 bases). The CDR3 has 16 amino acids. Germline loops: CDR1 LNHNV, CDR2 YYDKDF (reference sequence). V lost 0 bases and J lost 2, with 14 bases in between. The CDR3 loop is CATSRDDGEVAYEQYF. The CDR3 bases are TGTGCCACCAGCAGAGATGACGGGGAGGTCGCCTACGAGCAGTACTTC.

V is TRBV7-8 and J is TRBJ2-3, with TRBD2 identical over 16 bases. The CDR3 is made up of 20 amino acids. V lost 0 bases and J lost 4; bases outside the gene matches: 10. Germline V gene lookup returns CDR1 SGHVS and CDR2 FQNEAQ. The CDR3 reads CASSLAGPGLAGGLADTQYF. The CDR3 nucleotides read TGTGCCAGCAGCTTAGCCGGCCCGGGACTAGCGGGGGGGCTTGCAGATACGCAGTATTTT.

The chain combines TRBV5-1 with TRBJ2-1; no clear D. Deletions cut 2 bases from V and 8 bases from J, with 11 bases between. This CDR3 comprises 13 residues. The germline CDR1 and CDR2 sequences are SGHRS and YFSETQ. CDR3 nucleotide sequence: TGCGCCAGCAGCTTTCTCACGGTTGATGAGCAGTTCTTC. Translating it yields CASSFLTVDEQFF. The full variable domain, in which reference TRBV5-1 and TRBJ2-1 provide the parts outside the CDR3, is KAGVTQTPRYLIKTRGQQVTLSCSPISGHRSVSWYQQTPGQGLQFLFEYFSETQRNKGNFPGRFSGRQFSNSRSEMNVSTLELGDSALYLCASSFLTVDEQFFGPGTRLTVL.

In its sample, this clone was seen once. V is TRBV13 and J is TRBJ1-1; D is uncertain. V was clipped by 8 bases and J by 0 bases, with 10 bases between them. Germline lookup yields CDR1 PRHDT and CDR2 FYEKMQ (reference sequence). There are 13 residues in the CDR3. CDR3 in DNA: TGTGCCAGCCGGTCTCAAATGAACACTGAAGCTTTCTTT. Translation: CASRSQMNTEAFF.

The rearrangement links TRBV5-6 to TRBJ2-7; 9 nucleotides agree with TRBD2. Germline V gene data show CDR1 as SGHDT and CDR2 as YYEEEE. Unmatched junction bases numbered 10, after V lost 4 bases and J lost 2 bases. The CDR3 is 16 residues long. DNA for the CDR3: TGTGCCAGCAGCCACCACCCTAGCGGGGAAACCTACGAGCAGTACTTC. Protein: CASSHHPSGETYEQYF.

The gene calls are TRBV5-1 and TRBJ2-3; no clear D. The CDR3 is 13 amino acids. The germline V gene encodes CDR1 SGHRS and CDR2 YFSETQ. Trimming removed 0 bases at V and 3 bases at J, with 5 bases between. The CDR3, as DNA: TGCGCCAGCAGCTTGGGCAGTACAGATACGCAGTATTTT. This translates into CASSLGSTDTQYF.

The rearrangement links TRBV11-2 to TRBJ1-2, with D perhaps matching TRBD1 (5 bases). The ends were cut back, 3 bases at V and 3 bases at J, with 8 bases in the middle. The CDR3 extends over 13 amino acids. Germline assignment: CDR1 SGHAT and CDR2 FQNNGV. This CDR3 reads CASSLGGDYGYTF. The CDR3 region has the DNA TGTGCCAGCAGCTTGGGAGGGGACTATGGCTACACCTTC.

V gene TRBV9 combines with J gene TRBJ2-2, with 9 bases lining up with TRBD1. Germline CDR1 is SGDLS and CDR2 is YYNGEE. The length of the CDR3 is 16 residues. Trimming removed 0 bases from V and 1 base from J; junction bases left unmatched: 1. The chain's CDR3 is CASSVGGQGNTGELFF. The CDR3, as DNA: TGTGCCAGCAGCGTAGGGGGACAGGGGAACACCGGGGAGCTGTTTTTT.

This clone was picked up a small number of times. The CDR3 loop reads CSASIRHPYEQYF. The CDR3 DNA reads as TGCAGTGCTAGTATCAGGCACCCCTACGAGCAGTACTTC. V and J are TRBV20-1 and TRBJ2-7, with no clear D. Trimming stripped 3 bases from V and 2 bases from J, with 11 bases between. The CDR3 is 13 residues long. The germline gives CDR1 DFQATT, CDR2 SNEGSKA (reference sequence).

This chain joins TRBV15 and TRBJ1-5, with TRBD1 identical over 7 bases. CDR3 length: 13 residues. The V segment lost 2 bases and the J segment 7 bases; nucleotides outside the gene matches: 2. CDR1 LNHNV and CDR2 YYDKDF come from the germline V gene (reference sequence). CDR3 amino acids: CATSRPGQQPQHF. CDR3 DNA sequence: TGTGCCACCAGCAGACCGGGACAGCAGCCCCAGCATTTT.

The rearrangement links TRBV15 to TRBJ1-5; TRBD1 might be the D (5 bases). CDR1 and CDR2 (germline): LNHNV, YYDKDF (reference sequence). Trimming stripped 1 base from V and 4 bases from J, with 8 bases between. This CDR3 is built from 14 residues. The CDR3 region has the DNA TGTGCCACCAGCAGAGCCAGGGCGAATCAGCCCCAGCATTTT. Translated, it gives CATSRARANQPQHF.

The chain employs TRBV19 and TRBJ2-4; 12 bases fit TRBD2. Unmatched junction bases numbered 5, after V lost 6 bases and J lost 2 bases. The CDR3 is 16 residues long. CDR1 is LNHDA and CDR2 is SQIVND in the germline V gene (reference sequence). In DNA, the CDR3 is TGTGCCAGTAGCCCTAGCGGGGGGGCTCCCAAAAACATTCAGTACTTC. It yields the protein CASSPSGGAPKNIQYF. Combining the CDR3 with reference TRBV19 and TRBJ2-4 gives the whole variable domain DGGITQSPKYLFRKEGQNVTLSCEQNLNHDAMYWYRQDPGQGLRLIYYSQIVNDFQKGDIAEGYSVSREKKESFPLTVTSAQKNPTAFYLCASSPSGGAPKNIQYFGAGTRLSVL.

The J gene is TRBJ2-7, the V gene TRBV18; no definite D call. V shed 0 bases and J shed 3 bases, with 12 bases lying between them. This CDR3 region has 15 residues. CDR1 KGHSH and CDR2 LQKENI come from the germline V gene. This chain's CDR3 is CASSPPAIASYEQYF. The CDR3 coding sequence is TGTGCCAGCTCACCACCGGCAATTGCTAGCTACGAGCAGTACTTC.

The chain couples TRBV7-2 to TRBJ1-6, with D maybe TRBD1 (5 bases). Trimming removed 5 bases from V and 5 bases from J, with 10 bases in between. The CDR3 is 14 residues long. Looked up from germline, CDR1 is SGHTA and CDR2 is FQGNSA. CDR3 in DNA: TGTGCCAGCAGCCTTAGGGGAAATAATTCACCCCTCCACTTT. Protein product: CASSLRGNNSPLHF.